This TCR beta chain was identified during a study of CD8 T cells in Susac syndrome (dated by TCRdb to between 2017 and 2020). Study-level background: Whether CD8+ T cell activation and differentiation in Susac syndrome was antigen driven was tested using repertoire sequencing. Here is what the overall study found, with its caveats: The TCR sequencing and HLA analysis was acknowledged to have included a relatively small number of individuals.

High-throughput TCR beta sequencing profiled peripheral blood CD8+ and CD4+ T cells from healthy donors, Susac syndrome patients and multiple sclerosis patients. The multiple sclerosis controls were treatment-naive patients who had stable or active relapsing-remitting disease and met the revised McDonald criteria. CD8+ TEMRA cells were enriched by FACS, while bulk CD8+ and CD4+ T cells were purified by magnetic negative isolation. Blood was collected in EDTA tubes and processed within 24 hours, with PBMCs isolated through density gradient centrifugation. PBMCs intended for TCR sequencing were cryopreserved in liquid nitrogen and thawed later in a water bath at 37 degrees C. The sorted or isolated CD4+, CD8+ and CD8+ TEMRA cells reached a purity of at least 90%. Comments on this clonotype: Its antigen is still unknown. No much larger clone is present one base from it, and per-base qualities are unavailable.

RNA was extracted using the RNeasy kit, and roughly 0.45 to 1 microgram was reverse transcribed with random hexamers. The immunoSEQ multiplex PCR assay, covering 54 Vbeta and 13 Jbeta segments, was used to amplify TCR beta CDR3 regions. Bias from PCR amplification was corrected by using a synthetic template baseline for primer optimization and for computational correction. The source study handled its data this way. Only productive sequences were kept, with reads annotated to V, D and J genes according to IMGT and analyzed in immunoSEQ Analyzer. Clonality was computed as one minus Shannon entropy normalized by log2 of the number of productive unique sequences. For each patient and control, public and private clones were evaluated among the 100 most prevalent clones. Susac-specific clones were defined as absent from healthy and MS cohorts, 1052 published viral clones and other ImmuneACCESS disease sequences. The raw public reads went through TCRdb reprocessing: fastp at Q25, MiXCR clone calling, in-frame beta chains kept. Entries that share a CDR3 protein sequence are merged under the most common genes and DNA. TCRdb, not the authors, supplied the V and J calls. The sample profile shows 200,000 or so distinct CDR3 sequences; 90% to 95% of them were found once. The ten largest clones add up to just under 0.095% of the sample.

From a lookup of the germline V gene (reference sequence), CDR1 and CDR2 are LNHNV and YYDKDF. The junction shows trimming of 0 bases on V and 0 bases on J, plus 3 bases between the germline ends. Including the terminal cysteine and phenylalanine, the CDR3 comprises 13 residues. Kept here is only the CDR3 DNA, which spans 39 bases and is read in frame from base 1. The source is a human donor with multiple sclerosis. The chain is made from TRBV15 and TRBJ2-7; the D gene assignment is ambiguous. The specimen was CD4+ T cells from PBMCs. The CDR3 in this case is CATSRDLSYEQYF. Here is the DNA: TGTGCCACCAGCAGAGACCTCTCCTACGAGCAGTACTTC.